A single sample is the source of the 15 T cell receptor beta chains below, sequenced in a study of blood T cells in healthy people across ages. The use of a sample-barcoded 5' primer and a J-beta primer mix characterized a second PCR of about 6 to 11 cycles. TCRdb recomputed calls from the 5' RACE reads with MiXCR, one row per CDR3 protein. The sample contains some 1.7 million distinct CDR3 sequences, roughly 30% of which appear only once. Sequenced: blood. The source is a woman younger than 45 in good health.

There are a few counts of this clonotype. The chain's CDR3 is CASSPLAGEVNEQFF. CDR3 DNA: TGTGCCAGCAGTCCGCTAGCGGGAGAGGTCAATGAGCAGTTCTTC. V gene TRBV27 combines with J gene TRBJ2-1; 10 nucleotides align to TRBD2. The ends lost 5 bases at V and 6 bases at J; junction bases unmatched: 7. The CDR3 spans 15 residues. Germline CDR1 and CDR2: MNHEY and SMNVEV (reference sequence).

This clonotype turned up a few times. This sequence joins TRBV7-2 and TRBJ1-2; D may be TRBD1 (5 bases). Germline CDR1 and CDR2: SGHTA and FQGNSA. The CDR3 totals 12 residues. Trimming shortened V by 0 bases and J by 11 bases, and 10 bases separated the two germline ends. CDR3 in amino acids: CASSLASTGYTF. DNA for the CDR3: TGTGCCAGCAGCTTAGCCAGTACAGGTTACACCTTC.

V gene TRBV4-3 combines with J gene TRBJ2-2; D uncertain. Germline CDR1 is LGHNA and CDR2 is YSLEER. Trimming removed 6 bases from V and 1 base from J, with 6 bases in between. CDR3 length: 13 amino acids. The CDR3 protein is CASSHMNTGELFF. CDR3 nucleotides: TGCGCCAGCAGTCACATGAACACCGGGGAGCTGTTTTTT.

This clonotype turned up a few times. CDR3 amino acids: CSARDRLLPYEQYF. For the CDR3, the DNA is TGCAGTGCTAGAGATCGGTTACTACCCTACGAGCAGTACTTC. The chain joins TRBV20-1 to TRBJ2-7, with D uncertain. Germline loops: CDR1 DFQATT, CDR2 SNEGSKA (reference sequence). The CDR3 contains 14 residues. The V and J ends lost 0 bases and 2 bases respectively, with 11 bases between them.

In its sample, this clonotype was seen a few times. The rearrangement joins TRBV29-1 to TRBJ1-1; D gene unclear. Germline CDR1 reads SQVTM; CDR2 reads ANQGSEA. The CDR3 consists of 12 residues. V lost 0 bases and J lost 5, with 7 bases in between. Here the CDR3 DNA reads TGCAGCGTTGAAGAGGGATTAACTGAAGCTTTCTTT. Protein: CSVEEGLTEAFF.

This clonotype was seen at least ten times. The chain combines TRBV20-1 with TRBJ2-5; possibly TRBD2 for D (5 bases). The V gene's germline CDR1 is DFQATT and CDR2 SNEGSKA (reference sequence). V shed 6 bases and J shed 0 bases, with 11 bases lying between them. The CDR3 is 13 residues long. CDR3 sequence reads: CSAADSYQETQYF. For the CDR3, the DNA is TGCAGTGCGGCGGACTCCTACCAAGAGACCCAGTACTTC.

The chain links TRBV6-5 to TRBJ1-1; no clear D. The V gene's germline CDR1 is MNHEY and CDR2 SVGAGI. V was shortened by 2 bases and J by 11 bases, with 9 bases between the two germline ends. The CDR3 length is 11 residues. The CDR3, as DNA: TGTGCCAGCAGTTACAGGAGGGAGGCTTTCTTT. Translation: CASSYRREAFF.

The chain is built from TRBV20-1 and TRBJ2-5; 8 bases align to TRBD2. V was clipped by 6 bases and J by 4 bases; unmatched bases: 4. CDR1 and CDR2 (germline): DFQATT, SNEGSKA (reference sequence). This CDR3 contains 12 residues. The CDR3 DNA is TGCAGTGCCGGGGGGGCCAGAGAGACCCAGTACTTC. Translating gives CSAGGARETQYF.

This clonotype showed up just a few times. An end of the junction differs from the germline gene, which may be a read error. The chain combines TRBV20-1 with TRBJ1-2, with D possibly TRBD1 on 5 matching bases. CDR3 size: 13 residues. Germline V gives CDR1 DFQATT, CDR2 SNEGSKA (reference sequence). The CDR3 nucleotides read TGCAGTGCTAGAACCGGGACTGTTTATGGCCACACCTTC. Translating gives CSARTGTVYGHTF.

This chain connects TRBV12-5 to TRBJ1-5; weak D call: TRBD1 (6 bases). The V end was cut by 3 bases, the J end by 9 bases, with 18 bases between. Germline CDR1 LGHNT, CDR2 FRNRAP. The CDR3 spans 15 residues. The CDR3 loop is CASGFVRGGRRPQHF. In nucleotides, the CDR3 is TGTGCTAGTGGTTTCGTGCGGGGGGGCCGGAGGCCCCAGCATTTT.

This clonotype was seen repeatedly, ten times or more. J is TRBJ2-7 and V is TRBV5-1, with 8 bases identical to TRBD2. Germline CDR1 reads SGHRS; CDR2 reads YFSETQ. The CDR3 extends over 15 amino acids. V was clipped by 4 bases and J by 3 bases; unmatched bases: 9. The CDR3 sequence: CASSQTTSAYYEQYF. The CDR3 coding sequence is TGCGCCAGCAGCCAAACGACTAGCGCCTACTACGAGCAGTACTTC. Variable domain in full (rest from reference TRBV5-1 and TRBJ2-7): KAGVTQTPRYLIKTRGQQVTLSCSPISGHRSVSWYQQTPGQGLQFLFEYFSETQRNKGNFPGRFSGRQFSNSRSEMNVSTLELGDSALYLCASSQTTSAYYEQYFGPGTRLTVT.

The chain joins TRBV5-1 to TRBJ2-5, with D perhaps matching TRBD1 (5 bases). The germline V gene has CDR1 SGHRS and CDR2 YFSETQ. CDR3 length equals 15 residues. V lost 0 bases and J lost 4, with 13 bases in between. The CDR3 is CASSLAVGQGETQYF. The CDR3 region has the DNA TGCGCCAGCAGCTTGGCCGTGGGGCAGGGAGAGACCCAGTACTTC.

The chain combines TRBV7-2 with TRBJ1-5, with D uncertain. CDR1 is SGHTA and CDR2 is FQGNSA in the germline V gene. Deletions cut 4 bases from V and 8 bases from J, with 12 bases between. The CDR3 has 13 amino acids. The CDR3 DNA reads TGTGCCAGCAGCTCCCAAGGGAGGGAGCCCCAGCATTTT. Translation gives CASSSQGREPQHF.

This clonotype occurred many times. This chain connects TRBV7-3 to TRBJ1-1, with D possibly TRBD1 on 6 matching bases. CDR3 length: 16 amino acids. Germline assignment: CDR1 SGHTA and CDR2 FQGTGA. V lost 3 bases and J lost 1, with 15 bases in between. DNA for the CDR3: TGTGCCAGCAGCTTCGGACAGCGTTCCTGGAACACTGAAGCTTTCTTT. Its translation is CASSFGQRSWNTEAFF.

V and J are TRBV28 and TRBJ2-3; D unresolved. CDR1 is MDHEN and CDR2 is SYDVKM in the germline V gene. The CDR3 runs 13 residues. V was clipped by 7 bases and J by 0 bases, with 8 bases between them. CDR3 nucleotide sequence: TGTGCCAGCACCTACCCCAGCACAGATACGCAGTATTTT. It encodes CASTYPSTDTQYF.